Shown below are 19 T cell receptor beta chains from a single sample sequenced in a study of T-cell reconstitution after alpha-beta-depleted transplantation in children. Construction of the TCRbeta library involved unique molecular identifiers. TCRdb itself ran the PCR reads through MiXCR, one entry per CDR3 protein. The table records about 340,000 distinct CDR3 sequences, over 9% of them present only once. The material was PBMCs from the stem cell graft donor, obtained from the stem cell graft. The receptors were gathered from a human donor who donated a stem cell graft to a child with acute lymphoblastic leukemia.

This clonotype was seen repeatedly, ten times or more. The chain uses TRBV27 and TRBJ2-1, with 12 positions matching TRBD2. The CDR3 spans 19 residues. Germline trimming cut 3 bases from V and 5 bases from J; bases unmatched to any gene: 14. Germline CDR1 reads MNHEY; CDR2 reads SMNVEV (reference sequence). CDR3 in amino acids: CASSFLGQGLAGGDNEQFF. DNA for the CDR3: TGTGCCAGCAGTTTCCTCGGACAGGGCCTAGCGGGAGGGGACAATGAGCAGTTCTTC.

The chain has TRBV20-1 and TRBJ2-5; 9 bases map to TRBD1. Germline CDR1 and CDR2: DFQATT and SNEGSKA (reference sequence). After removal of 0 bases from V and 7 bases from J, the junction contained 6 bases not matched to a gene. The CDR3 sequence is 14 residues long. In DNA, the CDR3 is TGCAGTGCTAGAGAGGGACAGGGAACACGGACCCAGTACTTC. Translation gives CSAREGQGTRTQYF.

This clonotype was detected only a few times. The chain combines TRBV4-2 with TRBJ2-3; D possibly uses TRBD1 or TRBD2 (5 bases each). CDR3 length equals 13 residues. CDR1 LGHNA and CDR2 YNFKEQ come from the germline V gene. V was pared by 8 bases and J by 11 bases, with 20 bases between. DNA of the CDR3: TGTGCCAGCGGGCCGGGGCTAAATTCTTGGCAGTATTTT. Translation: CASGPGLNSWQYF.

This chain joins TRBV5-1 and TRBJ1-2; D remains unclear. The germline V gene has CDR1 SGHRS and CDR2 YFSETQ. The CDR3 is made up of 16 amino acids. The V end lost 5 bases, the J end lost 2 bases, and 19 bases lay between the germline ends. The CDR3 DNA sequence: TGCGCCAGCAGAAAGGAGATCTCGGGAAGGAACTATGGCTACACCTTC. Its protein product is CASRKEISGRNYGYTF.

This clonotype was seen a few times. The chain links TRBV18 to TRBJ2-3; D is uncertain. CDR1 and CDR2 from the germline V gene are KGHSH and LQKENI. Trimming removed 3 bases at V and 0 bases at J, with 10 bases between. CDR3 length: 15 residues. For the CDR3, the DNA is TGTGCCAGCTCACCTAGGTCGTGGAGCACAGATACGCAGTATTTT. Amino acids: CASSPRSWSTDTQYF.

The table lists this clonotype with a few counts. This sequence joins TRBV12-3 or TRBV12-4 and TRBJ2-5, with D hard to call. There are 12 residues in the CDR3. Trimming removed 5 bases from V and 7 bases from J, with 11 bases in between. CDR3 coding DNA: TGTGCCAGCAGTCCGAGCGAGCGGACCCAGTACTTC. Its translation: CASSPSERTQYF.

This rearrangement joins TRBV6-5 to TRBJ1-4; no clear D gene. Germline V CDR1 and CDR2: MNHEY, SVGAGI. The CDR3 is 15 amino acids. The V gene lost 0 bases and the J gene lost 1 base, with 6 bases spanning the gap. CDR3 in DNA: TGTGCCAGCAGTTACTCGGGCAGAACTAATGAAAAACTGTTTTTT. It codes for CASSYSGRTNEKLFF.

This clonotype came up a few times. The chain joins TRBV4-1 to TRBJ2-7; 8 positions agree with TRBD1. This CDR3 contains 15 residues. V shed 4 bases, J shed 4 bases, and the junction held 9 bases outside the gene matches. Per the germline V gene, CDR1 is MGHRA and CDR2 is YSYEKL. As DNA, the CDR3 is TGCGCCAGCAGCCCCTGGACTGGACAGGGATACGAGCAGTACTTC. Its translation is CASSPWTGQGYEQYF.

The J gene is TRBJ2-7, the V gene TRBV6-1; 8 bases agree with TRBD1. V gave up 7 bases and J gave up 5 bases; unmatched junction bases: 10. The CDR3 loop spans 14 amino acids. Germline CDR1 is MNHNS and CDR2 is SASEGT. CDR3 nucleotides: TGTGCCAGCACCAAGGGACAGGCCAGCGACGAGCAGTACTTC. Amino acids: CASTKGQASDEQYF.

This clonotype came up a few times. The J gene is TRBJ1-5, the V gene TRBV20-1; D unresolved. V lost 3 bases and J lost 6, with 6 bases in between. From germline, CDR1 is DFQATT and CDR2 SNEGSKA (reference sequence). CDR3 size: 11 residues. The CDR3, as DNA: TGCAGTGCTAGGATGGGTCAGCCCCAGCATTTT. Translation gives CSARMGQPQHF.

This clonotype was detected only a few times. V usage is TRBV7-8 and J usage is TRBJ2-3; D may be TRBD2 (5 bases). Trimming took 2 bases from V and 0 from J, leaving 9 bases between them. The CDR3 consists of 15 residues. Germline assignment: CDR1 SGHVS and CDR2 FQNEAQ. The CDR3, as DNA: TGTGCCAGCAGCTTAATAGCGCAAAGCACAGATACGCAGTATTTT. Its protein is CASSLIAQSTDTQYF.

This sequence joins TRBV20-1 and TRBJ2-4, with 11 nucleotides matching TRBD1. Looked up from germline, CDR1 is DFQATT and CDR2 is SNEGSKA (reference sequence). Trimming cost V 3 bases and J 3 bases; bases outside gene matches: 10. The CDR3 runs to 17 residues. CDR3 nucleotide sequence: TGCAGTGCTAGGGGACAGGGGGGTCTTTACCTCAAAAACATTCAGTACTTC. This translates into CSARGQGGLYLKNIQYF.

This clonotype was counted only a few times. V is TRBV7-2 and J is TRBJ2-4; 8 bases map to TRBD1. Germline CDR1 and CDR2: SGHTA and FQGNSA. The CDR3 length is 16 residues. With V trimmed by 3 bases and J by 5 bases, 9 bases remained unmatched. CDR3 sequence (DNA): TGTGCCAGCAGCTTCCGGGACAGGCTGGGGGAAAACATTCAGTACTTC. This gives the protein CASSFRDRLGENIQYF. The full variable domain, rest sourced from reference TRBV7-2 and TRBJ2-4, is GAGVSQSPSNKVTEKGKDVELRCDPISGHTALYWYRQSLGQGLEFLIYFQGNSAPDKSGLPSDRFSAERTGGSVSTLTIQRTQQEDSAVYLCASSFRDRLGENIQYFGAGTRLSVL.

The chain couples TRBV7-9 to TRBJ1-5; a possible D gene is TRBD1 (5 bases). The V and J ends lost 1 base and 0 bases respectively, with 10 bases between them. The CDR3 covers 16 residues. CDR1 is SEHNR, CDR2 FQNEAQ, per germline (reference sequence). CDR3 DNA: TGTGCCAGCAGCTTAGGCAAGGGGTATAGCAATCAGCCCCAGCATTTT. Protein sequence: CASSLGKGYSNQPQHF.

This clonotype was picked up a small number of times. V usage is TRBV7-2 and J usage is TRBJ2-3; 10 bases are a match to TRBD2. V was pared by 3 bases and J by 5 bases, with 23 bases of the junction left unmatched. Germline V gene sequence: CDR1 SGHTA, CDR2 FQGNSA. CDR3 length equals 21 residues. The CDR3 sequence: CASSFHTRRTAGGLKVDTQYF. DNA of the CDR3: TGTGCCAGCAGCTTCCACACTAGAAGAACAGCGGGAGGGCTAAAGGTAGATACGCAGTATTTT.

The V and J genes are TRBV3-1 and TRBJ2-1; the match to TRBD2 covers 12 bases. The length of the CDR3 is 16 residues. Trimming took 4 bases from V and 9 from J; bases not matched to a gene: 10. Germline V lookup: CDR1 LGHDT, CDR2 YNNKEL (reference sequence). The CDR3 nucleotides are TGTGCCAGCAGCCCCCTAGCGGGAGGGGCCTGGGGTGAGCAGTTCTTC. It codes for CASSPLAGGAWGEQFF.

The chain employs TRBV20-1 and TRBJ2-3; 8 nucleotides agree with TRBD2. CDR3 length equals 15 residues. CDR1 is DFQATT, CDR2 SNEGSKA, per germline (reference sequence). The V and J ends lost 1 base and 3 bases, in that order; junction bases with no gene match: 6. CDR3 bases: TGCAGTGCTAGAGTAGGGGGACTAGGGACAGATACGCAGTATTTT. Its translation: CSARVGGLGTDTQYF.

The chain has TRBV10-3 and TRBJ1-1; D gene ambiguous. This CDR3 is built from 14 residues. The V end lost 2 bases, the J end lost 1 base, and 8 bases lay between the germline ends. CDR1 and CDR2 from the germline V gene are ENHRY and SYGVKD. As DNA, the CDR3 is TGTGCCATCAGTGAGACTACTACGAACACTGAAGCTTTCTTT. Residues: CAISETTTNTEAFF.

This clonotype has a handful of counts. This sequence joins TRBV30 and TRBJ1-1; TRBD1 might be the D (6 bases). CDR3 size: 14 residues. Between the trimmed V and J ends, which lost 4 bases and 0 bases, there was a span of 12 bases. Germline CDR1 GTSNPN, CDR2 SVGIG (reference sequence). CDR3 residues: CAWTRGPMNTEAFF. CDR3 sequence (DNA): TGTGCCTGGACCCGGGGGCCGATGAACACTGAAGCTTTCTTT. Based on the CDR3 plus reference TRBV30 and TRBJ1-1, the full variable domain is SQTIHQWPATLVQPVGSPLSLECTVEGTSNPNLYWYRQAAGRGLQLLFYSVGIGQISSEVPQNLSASRPQDRQFILSSKKLLLSDSGFYLCAWTRGPMNTEAFFGQGTRLTVV.